Listed here is a single T cell receptor (beta chain). The germline gives CDR1 SGDLS, CDR2 YYNGEE. The CDR3 is 16 amino acids. Trimming took off 0 bases at V and 1 base at J, with 13 bases between the two ends. The sample comes from a study of blood T cell repertoires in COVID-19. Whole-study context: Samples of COVID-19 (acute and convalescent) were obtained from the United States, Italy and Spain. PBMCs, B-cell-depleted T cells, or T cells were the source of the cDNA or gDNA that made up the material.

Authors' analysis steps: Amplification from reference gene primers served as the basis for estimated nucleated cell counts. This table comes from immunoSEQ multiplex PCR, and its TCRdb copy is limited to in-frame clones, with some not included. V and J calls and clone size are copied from that table; D and trimming were computed from the DNA. Here the sample spans approximately 100,000 clones, about 89% being singletons. The receptor's source is a woman aged 25 to 45 with acute or convalescent COVID-19. This chain connects TRBV9 to TRBJ1-1, with a possible D match to TRBD1 (6 bases). The sequenced sample consisted of peripheral blood. The CDR3 here is CASSVAPGQTNTEAFF. The CDR3 DNA reads TGTGCCAGCAGCGTAGCACCGGGACAAACGAACACTGAAGCTTTCTTT.